This T cell receptor (beta chain) was identified during a study of identical twins (dated by TCRdb to 2016 to 2018). Background on the whole study: TCR alpha and beta repertoires from monozygotic twins, unrelated adults of various ages and cord blood were deep-sequenced to test whether fetal clonotypes persist. Replicate twin experiments were performed at different times using different library preparation protocols to rule out contamination. Results the study describes overall, beyond this receptor: Excess twin sharing in beta out-of-frame sequences was weaker because fewer shared sequences lowered the signal-to-noise ratio. Zero-insertion analyses could be partly confounded by invariant T cells such as MAIT and iNKT, though diverse VJ usage argued against such confounding for most clonotypes. Compared with coincidental sharing between unrelated individuals, an excess of low generation-probability sequences was observed among out-of-frame TCR alpha sequences shared between twins. Because the same donors could not be followed over many years, conclusions were based on cross-sectional statistical analysis. Abundant cord blood beta clonotypes had fewer insertions, young adult naive repertoires showed a similar but weaker trend, and memory repertoires showed no such trend. Recombination models systematically underestimated out-of-frame TCR alpha sharing in monozygotic twins but agreed with sharing between unrelated individuals.

Library preparation employed 5' RACE. Sequencing was performed on an Illumina HiSeq 2000. Template switching introduced a universal primer binding site; the final cDNA contained a unique molecular identifier, enabling accurate counting of TCR cDNA molecules. Specific primers in the conserved constant-segment region were used to synthesize first-strand cDNA for TCR alpha and beta chains. To control for contamination, every cDNA library was double barcoded, receiving both a SMART-Mk sample barcode and Illumina barcodes. Two successive PCR steps introduced TruSeq adapter sequences along with Illumina sample barcodes. Sequencing of the TCR alpha and beta cDNA libraries was done on the Illumina HiSeq platform using custom primers. In the authors' own workflow: MiGEC processed the raw reads to extract unique molecular identifiers, while MiXCR was used to determine the CDR3 positions. Recombination models were inferred per individual with the repgenHMM and IGoR tools using an EM algorithm. Shared clonotypes were analyzed with the tcR package in R, and sharing was normalized by the product of cloneset sizes. To study raw recombination free of thymic and clonal selection effects, out-of-frame nonproductive sequences were analyzed. TCRdb redid the processing of the public reads, applying fastp at Q25 and MiXCR, and retained in-frame beta chains. Records with the same CDR3 protein are collapsed into one entry carrying the most frequent genes and DNA. The V and J calls were not made by the authors but by TCRdb's processing. Here the sample has 1.5 million to 2 million distinct CDR3 sequences; under 35% occur a single time. The biggest ten clones account for about 0.27% of the sample.

Trimming takes 5 bases from V and 2 bases from J, and the germline ends sit 8 bases apart. Spanning cysteine to phenylalanine, the CDR3 consists of 13 amino acids. The sequence is cut down to CDR3 DNA, 39 bases in frame from base 1. A word on this clonotype: No antigen is known for it. Qualities for individual bases were not recorded, and no much larger clone is one base off.

All donors were healthy Caucasians. Sequenced: cord blood. The rearrangement joined TRBV12-3 or TRBV12-4 to TRBJ2-3, with no confidently assigned D gene. The clonotype comes from a newborn girl in good health. The nucleotide sequence is TGTGCCAGCAGTACGGGTCTCACAGATACGCAGTATTTT. It is translated as CASSTGLTDTQYF.